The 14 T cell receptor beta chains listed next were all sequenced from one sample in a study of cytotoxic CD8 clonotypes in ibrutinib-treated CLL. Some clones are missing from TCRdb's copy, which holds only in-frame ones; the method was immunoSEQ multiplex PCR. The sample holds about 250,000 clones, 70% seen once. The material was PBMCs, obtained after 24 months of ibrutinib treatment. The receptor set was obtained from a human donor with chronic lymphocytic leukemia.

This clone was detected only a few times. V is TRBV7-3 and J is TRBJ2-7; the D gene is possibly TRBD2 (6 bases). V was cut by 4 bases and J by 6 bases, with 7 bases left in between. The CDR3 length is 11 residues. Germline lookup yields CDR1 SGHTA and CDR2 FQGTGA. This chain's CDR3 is CASSSGGEQYF. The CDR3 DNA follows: TGTGCCAGCAGCTCCGGGGGCGAGCAGTACTTC.

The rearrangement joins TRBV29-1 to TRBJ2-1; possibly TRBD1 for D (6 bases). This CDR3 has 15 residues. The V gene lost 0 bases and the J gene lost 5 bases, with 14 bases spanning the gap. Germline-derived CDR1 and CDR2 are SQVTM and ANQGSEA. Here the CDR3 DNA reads TGCAGCGTTGAAGATGGCAGGGGCCTGAACAATGAGCAGTTCTTC. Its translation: CSVEDGRGLNNEQFF.

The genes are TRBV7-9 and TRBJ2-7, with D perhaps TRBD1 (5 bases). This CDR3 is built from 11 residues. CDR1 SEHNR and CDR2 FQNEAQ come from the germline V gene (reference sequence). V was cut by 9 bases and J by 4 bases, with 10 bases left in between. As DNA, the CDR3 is TGTGCCAGTGACAAGGGGTACGAGCAGTACTTC. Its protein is CASDKGYEQYF.

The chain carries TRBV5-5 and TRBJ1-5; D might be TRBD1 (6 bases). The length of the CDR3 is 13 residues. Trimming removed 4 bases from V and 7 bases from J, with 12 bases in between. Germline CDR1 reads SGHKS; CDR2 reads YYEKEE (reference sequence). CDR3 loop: CASSPGQLQPQHF. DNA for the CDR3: TGTGCCAGCAGCCCCGGACAGCTACAGCCCCAGCATTTT.

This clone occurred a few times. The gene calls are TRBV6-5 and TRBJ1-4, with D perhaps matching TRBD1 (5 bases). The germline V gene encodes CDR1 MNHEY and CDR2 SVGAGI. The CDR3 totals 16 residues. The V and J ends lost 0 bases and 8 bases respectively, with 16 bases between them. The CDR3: CASSYSTGRRGEKLFF. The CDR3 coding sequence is TGTGCCAGCAGTTACTCGACGGGTCGACGGGGCGAAAAACTGTTTTTT.

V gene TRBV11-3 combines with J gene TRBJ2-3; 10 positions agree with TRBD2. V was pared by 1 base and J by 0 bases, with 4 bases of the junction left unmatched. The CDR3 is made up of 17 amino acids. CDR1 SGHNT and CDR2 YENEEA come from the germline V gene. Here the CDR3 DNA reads TGTGCCAGCAGCTTAGTAGGGACTAGCGAAAGCACAGATACGCAGTATTTT. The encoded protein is CASSLVGTSESTDTQYF. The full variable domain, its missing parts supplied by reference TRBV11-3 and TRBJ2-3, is EAGVVQSPRYKIIEKKQPVAFWCNPISGHNTLYWYLQNLGQGPELLIRYENEEAVDDSQLPKDRFSAERLKGVDSTLKIQPAELGDSAVYLCASSLVGTSESTDTQYFGPGTRLTVL.

CDR3: CASSLSAGVGASGGYTF. CDR3 nucleotides: TGTGCCAGCAGCCTATCGGCAGGTGTAGGGGCGTCGGGAGGCTACACCTTC. V usage is TRBV9 and J usage is TRBJ1-2, with a tentative D call TRBD1 (5 bases). Germline V lookup: CDR1 SGDLS, CDR2 YYNGEE. The CDR3 runs 17 residues. V dropped 4 bases and J dropped 8 bases, with 27 bases sitting between them.

Here the CDR3 DNA reads TGTGCCAGCAGCTTAGCCCGACTAGCGGTCTACAATGAGCAGTTCTTC. This translates into CASSLARLAVYNEQFF. The chain couples TRBV11-2 to TRBJ2-1; the match to TRBD2 covers 9 bases. The CDR3 consists of 16 residues. Germline CDR1 reads SGHAT; CDR2 reads FQNNGV. V gave up 1 base and J gave up 3 bases; unmatched junction bases: 4.

CDR3 bases: TGTGCCAGCAGCGTAGAGGGGTTCACCGGGGAGCTGTTTTTT. It is translated as CASSVEGFTGELFF. This rearrangement joins TRBV9 to TRBJ2-2; TRBD1 is a possible D gene (5 bases). V shed 0 bases and J shed 4 bases, with 7 bases lying between them. CDR1 SGDLS and CDR2 YYNGEE come from the germline V gene. This CDR3 spans 14 amino acids.

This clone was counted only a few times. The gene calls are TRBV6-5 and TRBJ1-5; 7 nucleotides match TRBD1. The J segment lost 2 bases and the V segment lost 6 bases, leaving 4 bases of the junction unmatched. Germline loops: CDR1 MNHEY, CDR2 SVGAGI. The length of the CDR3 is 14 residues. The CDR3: CASSQDRGNQPQHF. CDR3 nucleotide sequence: TGTGCCAGCAGCCAAGACAGGGGCAATCAGCCCCAGCATTTT.

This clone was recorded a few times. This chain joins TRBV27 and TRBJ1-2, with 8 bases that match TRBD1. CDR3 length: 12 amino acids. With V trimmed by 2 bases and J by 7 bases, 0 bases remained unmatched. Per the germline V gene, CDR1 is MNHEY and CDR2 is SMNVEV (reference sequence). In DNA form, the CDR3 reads TGTGCCAGCAGTTTACAGGGGGCTGGCTACACCTTC. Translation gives CASSLQGAGYTF.

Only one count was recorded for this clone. CDR3 DNA sequence: TGTGCCAGCAGCGGCGGGGGGAATGAAAAACTGTTTTTT. Protein sequence: CASSGGGNEKLFF. This chain joins TRBV9 and TRBJ1-4, with a weak D call TRBD1 (5 bases). V gave up 3 bases and J gave up 5 bases, with 8 bases separating them. This CDR3 spans 13 amino acids. Germline V gene lookup returns CDR1 SGDLS and CDR2 YYNGEE.

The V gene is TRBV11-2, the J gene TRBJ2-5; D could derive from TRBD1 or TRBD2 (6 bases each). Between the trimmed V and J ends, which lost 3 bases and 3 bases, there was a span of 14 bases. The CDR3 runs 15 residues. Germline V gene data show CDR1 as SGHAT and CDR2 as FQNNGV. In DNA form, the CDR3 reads TGTGCCAGCAGCTTTGGGGGGCGAAGTAAAGAGACCCAGTACTTC. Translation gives CASSFGGRSKETQYF.

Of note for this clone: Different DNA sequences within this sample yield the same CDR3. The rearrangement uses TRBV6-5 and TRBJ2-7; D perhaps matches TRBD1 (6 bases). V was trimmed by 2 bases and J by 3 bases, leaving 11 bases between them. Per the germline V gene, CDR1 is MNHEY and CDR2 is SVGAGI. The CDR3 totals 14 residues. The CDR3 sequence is CASSYLQDSYEQYF. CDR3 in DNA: TGTGCCAGCAGTTACCTACAGGACAGCTACGAGCAGTACTTC.